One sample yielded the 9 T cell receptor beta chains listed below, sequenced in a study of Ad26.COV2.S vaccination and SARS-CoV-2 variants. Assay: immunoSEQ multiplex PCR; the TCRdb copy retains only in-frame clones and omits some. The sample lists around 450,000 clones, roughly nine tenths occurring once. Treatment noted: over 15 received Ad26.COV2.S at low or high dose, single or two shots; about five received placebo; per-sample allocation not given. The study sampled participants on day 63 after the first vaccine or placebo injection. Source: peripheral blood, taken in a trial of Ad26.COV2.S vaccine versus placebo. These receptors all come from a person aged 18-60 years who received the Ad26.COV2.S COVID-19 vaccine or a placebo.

Here the CDR3 DNA reads TGTGCCAGCAGTTCCCGGACAGGGTATGGCTACACCTTC. Protein sequence: CASSSRTGYGYTF. The gene calls are TRBV12-3 or TRBV12-4 and TRBJ1-2, with 8 bases aligning to TRBD1. The CDR3 contains 13 residues. The J segment lost 5 bases and the V segment lost 4 bases, leaving 3 bases of the junction unmatched.

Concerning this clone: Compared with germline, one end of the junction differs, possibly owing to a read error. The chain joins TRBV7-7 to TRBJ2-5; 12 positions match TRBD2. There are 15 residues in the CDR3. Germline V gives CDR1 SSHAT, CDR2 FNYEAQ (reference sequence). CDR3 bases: TGTGCTAGCAGCTTAGGGACTAGCGGGCTTGAGACCCAGTACTTC. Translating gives CASSLGTSGLETQYF.

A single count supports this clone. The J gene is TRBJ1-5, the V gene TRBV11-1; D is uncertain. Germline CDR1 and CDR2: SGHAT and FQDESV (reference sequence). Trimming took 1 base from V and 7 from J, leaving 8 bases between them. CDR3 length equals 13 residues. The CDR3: CASSLGRQQPQHF. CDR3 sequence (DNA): TGTGCCAGCAGCTTAGGAAGGCAGCAGCCCCAGCATTTT.

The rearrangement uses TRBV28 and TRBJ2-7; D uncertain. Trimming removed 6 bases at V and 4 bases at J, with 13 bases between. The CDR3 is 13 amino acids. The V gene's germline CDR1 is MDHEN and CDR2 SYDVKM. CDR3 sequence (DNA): TGTGCCAGCAGCCAATCAGACGGATACGAGCAGTACGTC. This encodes CASSQSDGYEQYV.

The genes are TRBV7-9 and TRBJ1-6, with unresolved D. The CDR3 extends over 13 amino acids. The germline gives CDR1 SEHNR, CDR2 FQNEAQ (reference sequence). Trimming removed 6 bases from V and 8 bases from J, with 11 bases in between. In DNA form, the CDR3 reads TGTGCCAGCAGTCTTGGGAGCGATTCACCCCTCCACTTT. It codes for CASSLGSDSPLHF.

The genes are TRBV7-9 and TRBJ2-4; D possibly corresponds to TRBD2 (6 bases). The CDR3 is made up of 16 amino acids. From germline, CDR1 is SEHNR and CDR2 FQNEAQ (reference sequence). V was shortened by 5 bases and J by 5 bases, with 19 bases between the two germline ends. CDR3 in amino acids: CASSPDLGLRENIQYF. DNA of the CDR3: TGTGCCAGCAGCCCAGACCTGGGACTCCGTGAAAACATTCAGTACTTC.

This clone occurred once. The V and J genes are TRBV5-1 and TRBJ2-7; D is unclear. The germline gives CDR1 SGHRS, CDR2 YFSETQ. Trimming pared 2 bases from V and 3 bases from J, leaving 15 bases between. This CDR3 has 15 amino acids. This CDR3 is CASSLDTAPLYEQYF. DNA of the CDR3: TGCGCCAGCAGCTTAGACACCGCCCCCCTCTACGAGCAGTACTTC.

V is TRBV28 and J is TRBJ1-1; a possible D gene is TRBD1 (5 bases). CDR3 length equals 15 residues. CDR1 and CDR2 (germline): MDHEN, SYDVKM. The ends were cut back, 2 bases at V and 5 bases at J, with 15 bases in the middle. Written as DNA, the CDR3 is TGTGCCAGCAGTTTACCCCCTCTCGGGGGTACTGAAGCTTTCTTT. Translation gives CASSLPPLGGTEAFF. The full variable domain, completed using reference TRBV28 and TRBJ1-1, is DVKVTQSSRYLVKRTGEKVFLECVQDMDHENMFWYRQDPGLGLRLIYFSYDVKMKEKGDIPEGYSVSREKKERFSLILESASTNQTSMYLCASSLPPLGGTEAFFGQGTRLTVV.

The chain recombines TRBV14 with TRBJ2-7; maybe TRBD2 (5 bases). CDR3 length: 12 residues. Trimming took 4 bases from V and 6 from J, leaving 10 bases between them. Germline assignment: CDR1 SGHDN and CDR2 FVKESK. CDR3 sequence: CASSRDYGEQYV. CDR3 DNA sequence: TGTGCCAGCAGCCGAGACTACGGCGAGCAGTACGTC.